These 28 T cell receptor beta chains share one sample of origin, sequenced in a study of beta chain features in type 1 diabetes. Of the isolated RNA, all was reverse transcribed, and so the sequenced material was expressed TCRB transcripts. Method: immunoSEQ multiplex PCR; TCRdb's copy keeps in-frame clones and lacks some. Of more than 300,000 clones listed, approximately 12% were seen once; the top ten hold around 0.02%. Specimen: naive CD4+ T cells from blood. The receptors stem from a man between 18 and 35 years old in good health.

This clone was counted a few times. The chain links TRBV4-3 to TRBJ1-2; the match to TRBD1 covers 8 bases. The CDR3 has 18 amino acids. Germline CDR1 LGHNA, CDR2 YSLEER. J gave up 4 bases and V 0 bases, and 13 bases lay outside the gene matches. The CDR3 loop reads CASSQDGGVVGQGYGYTF. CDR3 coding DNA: TGCGCCAGCAGCCAAGACGGCGGAGTTGTTGGACAGGGCTATGGCTACACCTTC.

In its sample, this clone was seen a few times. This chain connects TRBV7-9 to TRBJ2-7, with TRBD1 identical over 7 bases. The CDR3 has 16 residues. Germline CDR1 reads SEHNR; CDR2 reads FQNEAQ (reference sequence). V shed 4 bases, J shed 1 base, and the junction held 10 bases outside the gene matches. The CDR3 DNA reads TGTGCCAGCAGCTCAAAACAGGGGCAATATTCCTACGAGCAGTACTTC. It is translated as CASSSKQGQYSYEQYF.

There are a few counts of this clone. CDR3 sequence (DNA): TGTGCCAGCAGCGTCGGGGGCACAGATACGCAGTATTTT. The encoded protein is CASSVGGTDTQYF. The chain recombines TRBV7-3 with TRBJ2-3, with a possible D match to TRBD2 (5 bases). The CDR3 covers 13 residues. The V end lost 5 bases, the J end lost 1 base, and 7 bases lay between the germline ends. The germline gives CDR1 SGHTA, CDR2 FQGTGA.

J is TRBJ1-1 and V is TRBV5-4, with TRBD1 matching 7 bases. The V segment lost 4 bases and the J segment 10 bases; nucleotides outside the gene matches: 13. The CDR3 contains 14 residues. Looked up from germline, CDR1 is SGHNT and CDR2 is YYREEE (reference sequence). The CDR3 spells CASSLQWDSARAFF. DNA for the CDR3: TGTGCCAGCAGCCTCCAATGGGACAGCGCTCGAGCTTTCTTT.

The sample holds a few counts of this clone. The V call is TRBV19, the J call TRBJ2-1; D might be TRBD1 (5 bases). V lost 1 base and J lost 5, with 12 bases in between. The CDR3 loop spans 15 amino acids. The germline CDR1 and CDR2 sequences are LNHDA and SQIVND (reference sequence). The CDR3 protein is CASSIGRVADNEQFF. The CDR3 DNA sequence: TGTGCCAGTAGTATAGGCAGGGTGGCCGACAATGAGCAGTTCTTC.

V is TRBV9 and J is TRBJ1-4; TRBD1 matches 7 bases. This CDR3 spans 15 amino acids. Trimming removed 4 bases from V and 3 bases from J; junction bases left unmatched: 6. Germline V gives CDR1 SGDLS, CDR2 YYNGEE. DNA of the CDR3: TGTGCCAGCAGCCCTCGACAGGGAGCTAATGAAAAACTGTTTTTT. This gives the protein CASSPRQGANEKLFF.

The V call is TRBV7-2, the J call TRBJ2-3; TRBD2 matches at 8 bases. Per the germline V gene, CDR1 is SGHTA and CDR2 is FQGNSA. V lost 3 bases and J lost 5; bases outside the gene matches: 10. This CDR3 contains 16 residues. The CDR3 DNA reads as TGTGCCAGCAGCTTCTTGCTAAACGGGGGGGGAGATACGCAGTATTTT. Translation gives CASSFLLNGGGDTQYF.

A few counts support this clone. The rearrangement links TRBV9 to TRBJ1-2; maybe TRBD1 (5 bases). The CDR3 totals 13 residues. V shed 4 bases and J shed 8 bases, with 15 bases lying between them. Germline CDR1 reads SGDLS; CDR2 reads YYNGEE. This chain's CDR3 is CASSLGGSGGYTF. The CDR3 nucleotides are TGTGCCAGCAGCCTCGGGGGTTCGGGAGGCTACACCTTC.

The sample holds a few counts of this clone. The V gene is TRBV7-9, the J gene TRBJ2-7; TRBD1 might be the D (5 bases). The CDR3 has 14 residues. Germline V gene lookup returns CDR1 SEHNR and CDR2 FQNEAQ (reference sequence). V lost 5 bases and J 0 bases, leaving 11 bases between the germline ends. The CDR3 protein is CASSRQGPSYEQYF. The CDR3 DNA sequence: TGTGCCAGCAGCCGGCAGGGTCCCTCCTACGAGCAGTACTTC.

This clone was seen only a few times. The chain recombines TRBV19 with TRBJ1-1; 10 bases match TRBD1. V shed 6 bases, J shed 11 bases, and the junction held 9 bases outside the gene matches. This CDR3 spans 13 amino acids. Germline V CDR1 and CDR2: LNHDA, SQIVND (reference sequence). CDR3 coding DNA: TGTGCCAGTAGCACGACCGGGACAGGGGCGGCTTTCTTT. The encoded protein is CASSTTGTGAAFF.

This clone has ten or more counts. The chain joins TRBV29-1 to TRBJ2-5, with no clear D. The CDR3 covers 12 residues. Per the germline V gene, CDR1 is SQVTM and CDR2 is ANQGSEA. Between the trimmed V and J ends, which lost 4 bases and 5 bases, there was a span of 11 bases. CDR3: CSVGSGWETQYF. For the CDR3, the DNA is TGCAGCGTTGGCTCAGGCTGGGAGACCCAGTACTTC.

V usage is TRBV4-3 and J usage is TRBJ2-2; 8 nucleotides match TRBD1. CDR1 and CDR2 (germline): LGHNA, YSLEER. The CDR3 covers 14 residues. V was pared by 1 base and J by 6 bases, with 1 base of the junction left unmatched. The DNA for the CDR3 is TGCGCCAGCAGCCAAGCGGACAGGGCCGGGGAGCTGTTTTTT. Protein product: CASSQADRAGELFF.

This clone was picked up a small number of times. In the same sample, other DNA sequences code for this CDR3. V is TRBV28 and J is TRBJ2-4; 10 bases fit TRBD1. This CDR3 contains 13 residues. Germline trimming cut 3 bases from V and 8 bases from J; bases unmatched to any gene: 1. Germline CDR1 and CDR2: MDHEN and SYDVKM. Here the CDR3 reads CASSLDRGDIQYF. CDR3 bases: TGTGCCAGCAGTTTGGACAGGGGGGACATTCAGTACTTC. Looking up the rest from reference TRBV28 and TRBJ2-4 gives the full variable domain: DVKVTQSSRYLVKRTGEKVFLECVQDMDHENMFWYRQDPGLGLRLIYFSYDVKMKEKGDIPEGYSVSREKKERFSLILESASTNQTSMYLCASSLDRGDIQYFGAGTRLSVL.

The CDR3, as DNA: TGTGCCAGCAGCCAACTTTCAGGGGGCGGCAACTATGGCTACACCTTC. The encoded protein is CASSQLSGGGNYGYTF. This rearrangement joins TRBV14 to TRBJ1-2; TRBD1 matches 8 bases. Germline CDR1 and CDR2: SGHDN and FVKESK. J gave up 2 bases and V 2 bases, and 7 bases lay outside the gene matches. The CDR3 length is 16 residues.

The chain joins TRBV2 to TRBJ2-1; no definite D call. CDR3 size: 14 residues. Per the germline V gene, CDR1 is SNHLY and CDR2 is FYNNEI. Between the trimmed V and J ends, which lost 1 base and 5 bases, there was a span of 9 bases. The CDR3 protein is CASSEGLEHNEQFF. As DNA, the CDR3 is TGTGCCAGCAGTGAAGGGCTAGAGCACAATGAGCAGTTCTTC. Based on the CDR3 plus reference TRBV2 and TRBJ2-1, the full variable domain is EPEVTQTPSHQVTQMGQEVILRCVPISNHLYFYWYRQILGQKVEFLVSFYNNEISEKSEIFDDQFSVERPDGSNFTLKIRSTKLEDSAMYFCASSEGLEHNEQFFGPGTRLTVL.

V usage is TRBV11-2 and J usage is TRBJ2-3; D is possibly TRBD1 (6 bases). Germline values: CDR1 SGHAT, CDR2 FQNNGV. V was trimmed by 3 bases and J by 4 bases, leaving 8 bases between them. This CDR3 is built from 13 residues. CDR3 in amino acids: CASSLTGPDTQYF. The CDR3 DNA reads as TGTGCCAGCAGCTTGACAGGCCCAGATACGCAGTATTTT. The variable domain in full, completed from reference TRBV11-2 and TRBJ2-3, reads EAGVAQSPRYKIIEKRQSVAFWCNPISGHATLYWYQQILGQGPKLLIQFQNNGVVDDSQLPKDRFSAERLKGVDSTLKIQPAKLEDSAVYLCASSLTGPDTQYFGPGTRLTVL.

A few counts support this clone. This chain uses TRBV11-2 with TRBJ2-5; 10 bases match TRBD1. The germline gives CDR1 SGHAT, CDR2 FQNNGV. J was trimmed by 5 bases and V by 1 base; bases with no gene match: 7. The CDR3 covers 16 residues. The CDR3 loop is CASSLGLTGGRETQYF. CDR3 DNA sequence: TGTGCCAGCAGCTTAGGTTTGACAGGGGGCAGGGAGACCCAGTACTTC.

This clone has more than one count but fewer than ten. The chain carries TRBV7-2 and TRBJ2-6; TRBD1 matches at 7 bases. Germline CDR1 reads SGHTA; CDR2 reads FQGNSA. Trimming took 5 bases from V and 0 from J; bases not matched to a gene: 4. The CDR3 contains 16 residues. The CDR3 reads CASSTGQLSGANVLTF. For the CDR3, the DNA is TGTGCCAGCAGCACGGGACAGCTCTCTGGGGCCAACGTCCTGACTTTC.

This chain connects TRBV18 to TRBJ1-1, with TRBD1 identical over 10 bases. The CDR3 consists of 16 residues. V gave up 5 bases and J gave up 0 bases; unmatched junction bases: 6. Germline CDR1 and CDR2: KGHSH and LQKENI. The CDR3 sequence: CASSGTGVGLNTEAFF. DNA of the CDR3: TGTGCCAGCTCAGGGACAGGGGTAGGCCTGAACACTGAAGCTTTCTTT.

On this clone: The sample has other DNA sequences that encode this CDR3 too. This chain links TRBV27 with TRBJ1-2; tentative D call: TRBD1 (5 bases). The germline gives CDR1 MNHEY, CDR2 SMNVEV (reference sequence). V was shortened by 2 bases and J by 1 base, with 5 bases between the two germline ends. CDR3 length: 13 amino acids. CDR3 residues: CASSLQGNYGYTF. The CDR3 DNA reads TGTGCCAGCAGTTTACAGGGTAACTATGGCTACACCTTC.

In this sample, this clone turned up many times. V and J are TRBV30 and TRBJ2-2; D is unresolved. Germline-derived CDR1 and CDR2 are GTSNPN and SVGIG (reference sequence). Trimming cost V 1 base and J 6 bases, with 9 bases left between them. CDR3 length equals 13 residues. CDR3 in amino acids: CAWSDGVAGELFF. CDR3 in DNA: TGTGCCTGGAGTGACGGAGTTGCCGGGGAGCTGTTTTTT.

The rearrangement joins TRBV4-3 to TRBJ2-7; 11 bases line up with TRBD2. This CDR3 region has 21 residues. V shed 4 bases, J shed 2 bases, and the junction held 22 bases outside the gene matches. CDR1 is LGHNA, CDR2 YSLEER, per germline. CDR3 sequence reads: CASSRLVRGSGRGTRAYEQYF. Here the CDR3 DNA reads TGCGCCAGCAGCCGACTCGTCCGGGGTAGCGGGAGGGGCACCAGAGCCTACGAGCAGTACTTC.

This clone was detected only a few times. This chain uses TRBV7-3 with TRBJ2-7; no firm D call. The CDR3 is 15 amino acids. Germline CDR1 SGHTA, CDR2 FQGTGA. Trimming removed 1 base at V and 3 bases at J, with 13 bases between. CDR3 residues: CASSLSQAPYYEQYF. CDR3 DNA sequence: TGTGCCAGCAGCTTAAGCCAGGCACCTTACTACGAGCAGTACTTC.

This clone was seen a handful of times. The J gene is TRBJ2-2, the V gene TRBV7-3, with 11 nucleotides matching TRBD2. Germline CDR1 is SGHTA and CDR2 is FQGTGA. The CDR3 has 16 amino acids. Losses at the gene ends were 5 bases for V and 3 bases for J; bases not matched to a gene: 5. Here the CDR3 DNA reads TGTGCCAGCAGCCCAAATAGCGGGAGGGACACCGGGGAGCTGTTTTTT. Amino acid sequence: CASSPNSGRDTGELFF.

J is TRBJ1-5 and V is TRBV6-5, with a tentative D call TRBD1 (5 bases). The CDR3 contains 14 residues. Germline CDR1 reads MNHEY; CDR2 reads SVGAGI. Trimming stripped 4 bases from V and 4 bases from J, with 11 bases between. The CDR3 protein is CASSLAQGNQPQHF. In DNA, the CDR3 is TGTGCCAGCAGTTTGGCTCAGGGTAATCAGCCCCAGCATTTT.

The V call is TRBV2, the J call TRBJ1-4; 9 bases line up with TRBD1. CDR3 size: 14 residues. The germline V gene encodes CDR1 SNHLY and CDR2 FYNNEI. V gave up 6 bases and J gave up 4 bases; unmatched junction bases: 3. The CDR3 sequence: CASSLTGGNEKLFF. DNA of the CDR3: TGTGCCAGCAGCTTGACAGGGGGTAATGAAAAACTGTTTTTT.

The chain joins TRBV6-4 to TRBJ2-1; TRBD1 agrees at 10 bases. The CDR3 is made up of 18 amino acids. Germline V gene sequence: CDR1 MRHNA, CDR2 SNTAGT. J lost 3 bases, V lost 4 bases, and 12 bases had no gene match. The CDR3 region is CASSARTGGAIDYNEQFF. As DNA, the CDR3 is TGTGCCAGCAGTGCTCGGACAGGGGGGGCTATAGACTACAATGAGCAGTTCTTC.

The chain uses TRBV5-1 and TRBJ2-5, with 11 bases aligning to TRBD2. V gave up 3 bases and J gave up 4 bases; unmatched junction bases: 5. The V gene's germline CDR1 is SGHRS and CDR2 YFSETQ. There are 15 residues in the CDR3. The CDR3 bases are TGCGCCAGCAGCTCCGGGCTAGCGGGAGGAGAGACCCAGTACTTC. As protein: CASSSGLAGGETQYF.